The 10 T cell receptor beta chains presented below share a single source sample, sequenced in a study of breast tumors, draining lymph nodes, adjacent tissues. TCRdb reanalysed the multiplex PCR reads using MiXCR and keeps one entry per CDR3 protein. The table includes 200,000 to 300,000 distinct CDR3 sequences, over 30% detected once. Axillary draining lymph nodes of breast cancer patients supplied the node samples. The sequencing sample was made of axillary lymph node tissue. Receptors originate from a female donor with breast cancer. Some clones in this sample may be carry-over from other donors' samples.

This clonotype has at least ten counts. The genes are TRBV9 and TRBJ2-3; possibly TRBD2 for D (6 bases). The ends were cut back, 0 bases at V and 4 bases at J, with 12 bases in the middle. The V gene's germline CDR1 is SGDLS and CDR2 YYNGEE. The CDR3 contains 15 residues. CDR3 amino acids: CASSVDGSKADTQYF. The CDR3 DNA reads TGTGCCAGCAGCGTAGACGGGAGTAAGGCAGATACGCAGTATTTT.

CDR3 amino acids: CAWSSTGGAGYGYTF. CDR3 in DNA: TGTGCCTGGAGTTCGACAGGGGGCGCTGGGTATGGCTACACCTTC. V gene TRBV30 combines with J gene TRBJ1-2; 10 bases fit TRBD1. Looked up from germline, CDR1 is GTSNPN and CDR2 is SVGIG (reference sequence). The J segment lost 5 bases and the V segment lost 2 bases, leaving 8 bases of the junction unmatched. This CDR3 is built from 15 residues.

At least ten counts were recorded for this clonotype. The junction and the germline gene differ at one end; a read error may be behind it. V and J are TRBV20-1 and TRBJ2-5; D unclear. The CDR3 covers 11 residues. Germline CDR1 reads DFQATT; CDR2 reads SNEGSKA (reference sequence). CDR3 region: CSARNAETQSF. CDR3 coding DNA: TGCAGTGCTAGGAATGCAGAGACCCAGTCCTTC.

As regards this clonotype: A junction boundary mismatches the germline segment, possibly from a read error. The chain carries TRBV5-4 and TRBJ2-3; D might be TRBD1 or TRBD2, each matching 6 bases. Per germline, CDR1 SGHNT and CDR2 YYREEE (reference sequence). CDR3 length: 16 residues. The CDR3 nucleotides read TGTGCCAGCAGCCCATTAGCGGCAGGGGCCACAGATACGCACTATTTT. Protein sequence: CASSPLAAGATDTHYF.

This clonotype showed up many times. CDR3 sequence (DNA): TGCAGTGCGCCGGGACTCTCCTCCTTCAGTGGGGAGCTGTTTTTT. Its translation is CSAPGLSSFSGELFF. The chain recombines TRBV20-1 with TRBJ2-2, with D possibly being TRBD2 (6 bases). The length of the CDR3 is 15 residues. Germline CDR1 is DFQATT and CDR2 is SNEGSKA (reference sequence). Between the trimmed V and J ends, which lost 6 bases and 8 bases, there was a span of 22 bases.

This clonotype was counted many times. The genes are TRBV12-3 or TRBV12-4 and TRBJ1-5; D uncertain. Deletions cut 1 base from V and 9 bases from J, with 16 bases between. This CDR3 region has 15 residues. In DNA form, the CDR3 reads TGTGCCAGCAGTTTAGACTCCATGACGTTTTCGCCCCAGCATTTT. Its protein product is CASSLDSMTFSPQHF.

This clonotype appeared many times. The rearrangement joins TRBV5-8 to TRBJ1-6; possibly TRBD1 for D (5 bases). The germline CDR1 and CDR2 sequences are SGHTS and YDEGEE. Trimming took 0 bases from V and 7 from J, leaving 5 bases between them. The CDR3 runs to 13 residues. CDR3 bases: TGTGCCAGCAGCTTGGGGGGCAATTCACCCCTCCACTTT. This gives the protein CASSLGGNSPLHF.

This clonotype came up many times. The gene calls are TRBV6-6 and TRBJ2-1; no clear D gene. Germline CDR1 reads MNHNY; CDR2 reads SVGAGI (reference sequence). This CDR3 is built from 16 residues. Deletions cut 6 bases from V and 0 bases from J, with 15 bases between. CDR3 DNA sequence: TGTGCCAGCAGACCCCGTGACTCGAGCTCCTACAATGAGCAGTTCTTC. Its protein is CASRPRDSSSYNEQFF.

V gene TRBV7-2 combines with J gene TRBJ2-7; D is unresolved. The V gene lost 5 bases and the J gene lost 0 bases, with 14 bases spanning the gap. The germline V gene has CDR1 SGHTA and CDR2 FQGNSA. The CDR3 length is 15 residues. DNA for the CDR3: TGTGCCAGCAGCCCCACCCCTAGTGTCTCCTACGAGCAGTACTTC. Translation gives CASSPTPSVSYEQYF.

The chain is built from TRBV14 and TRBJ2-5; 13 bases match TRBD2. This CDR3 region has 15 residues. J gave up 2 bases and V 5 bases, and 2 bases lay outside the gene matches. Germline assignment: CDR1 SGHDN and CDR2 FVKESK. The CDR3 DNA sequence: TGTGCCAGCAGCTCACTAGCGGGAGGGCAAGAGACCCAGTACTTC. Translated: CASSSLAGGQETQYF.